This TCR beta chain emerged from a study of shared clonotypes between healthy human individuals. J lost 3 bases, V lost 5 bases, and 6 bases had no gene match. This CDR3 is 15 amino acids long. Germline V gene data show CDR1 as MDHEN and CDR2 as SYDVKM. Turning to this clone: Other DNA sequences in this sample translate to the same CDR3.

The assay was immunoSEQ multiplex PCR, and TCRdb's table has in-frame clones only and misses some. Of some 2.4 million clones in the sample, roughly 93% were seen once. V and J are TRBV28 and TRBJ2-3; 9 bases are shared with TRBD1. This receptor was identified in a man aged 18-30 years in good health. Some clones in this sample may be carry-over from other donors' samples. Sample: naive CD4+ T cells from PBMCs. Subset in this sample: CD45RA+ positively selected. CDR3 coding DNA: TGTGCCAGCAGTCGGACAGGGGCTCTGACAGATACGCAGTATTTT. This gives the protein CASSRTGALTDTQYF.